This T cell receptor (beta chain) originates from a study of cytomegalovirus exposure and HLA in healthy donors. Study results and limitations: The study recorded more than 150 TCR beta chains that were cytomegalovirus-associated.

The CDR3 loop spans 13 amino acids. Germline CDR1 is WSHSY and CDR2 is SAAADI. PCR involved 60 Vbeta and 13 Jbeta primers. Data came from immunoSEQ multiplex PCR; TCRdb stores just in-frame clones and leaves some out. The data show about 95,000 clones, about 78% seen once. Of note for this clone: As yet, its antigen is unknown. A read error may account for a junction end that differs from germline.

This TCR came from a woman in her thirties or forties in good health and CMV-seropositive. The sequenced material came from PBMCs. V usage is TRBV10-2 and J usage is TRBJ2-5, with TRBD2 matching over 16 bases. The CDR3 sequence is CASRTGTSGRANF. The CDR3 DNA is TGCGCCAGCAGGACCGGGACTAGCGGGAGGGCGAACTTC.